Shown below are 2 T cell receptor beta chains from a single sample sequenced in a study of siplizumab effects on memory and regulatory T cells. Sequencing used immunoSEQ multiplex PCR; TCRdb keeps in-frame clones, though not all of them. The data show around 87,000 clones, just under 90% seen once. The sample was CD4+ T cells sorted from blood. The receptors stem from a human donor in good health.

CDR3 DNA: TGTGCCAGCCGAGGGACAGGGGGGGAAAAACTGTTTTTT. Translating it yields CASRGTGGEKLFF. The V gene is TRBV19, the J gene TRBJ1-4; 11 bases line up with TRBD1. The V gene's germline CDR1 is LNHDA and CDR2 SQIVND (reference sequence). After removal of 9 bases from V and 8 bases from J, the junction contained 5 bases not matched to a gene. This CDR3 contains 13 residues.

The rearrangement links TRBV7-8 to TRBJ1-2; 7 bases fit TRBD1. This CDR3 region has 15 residues. Germline V lookup: CDR1 SGHVS, CDR2 FQNEAQ. J was trimmed by 2 bases and V by 5 bases; bases with no gene match: 8. This chain's CDR3 is CASSPRTGKNYGYTF. CDR3 DNA: TGTGCCAGCAGCCCCCGGACAGGAAAGAACTATGGCTACACCTTC.